Listed below are T cell receptor beta chains from one sample, sequenced in a study of cytomegalovirus exposure and HLA in healthy donors. Assay: immunoSEQ multiplex PCR; the TCRdb copy retains only in-frame clones and omits some. The table includes under 200,000 clones, approximately 84% detected once. The source material was PBMCs. Receptor source: a male donor in good health and CMV-seropositive. The conserved cysteine and the conserved F or W are not part of the CDR3 here. Fields, in order: V gene, clone size, CDR3 length, J gene, CDR3 protein. The listing skips clone size in some rows; elsewhere it reads once, few, many or a size class.

>TRBV10-3|NA|14|TRBJ2-2
AIRPSGRANTGELF
>TRBV15|NA|13|TRBJ2-7
ATSSPGLARYEQY
>TRBV7-2|NA|12|TRBJ1-1
ASSPQGGRTEAF
>TRBV19|NA|13|TRBJ1-2
ASSSQGRANYGYT
>TRBV5-4|NA|13|TRBJ2-7
ASSLEQGVTYEQY
>TRBV11-1|NA|10|TRBJ2-7
ASRDSYYEQY
>TRBV7-9|NA|9|TRBJ2-7
SSSIADEQY
>TRBV28|NA|13|NA
ASSSTGVKFYEQY
>TRBV2|NA|12|TRBJ1-4
ASRPTGFNEKLF
>TRBV5-1|NA|14|TRBJ1-4
ASSSAGGGTNEKLF
>TRBV11-1|NA|12|TRBJ1-4
ASSGGATNEKLF
>TRBV5-8|many|13|TRBJ2-7
ASTPRGRLFYEQY
>TRBV6-4|few|14|TRBJ2-3
ASSDLPSGVADTQY
>TRBV18|NA|15|TRBJ2-3
ASSRVLGTPEADTQY
>TRBV7-3|NA|11|TRBJ2-7
ASSQGGSTEQY
>TRBV10-1|NA|14|TRBJ2-1
ASSEPSGRSYNEQF
>TRBV6-1|NA|16|TRBJ2-3
ASSEGWASGRAEDTQY
>TRBV7-8|once|13|TRBJ2-7
ASSLGGLTSEEQY
>TRBV9|NA|13|TRBJ1-5
ASSGIGTVGQPQH
>TRBV19|NA|11|TRBJ1-1
ATTWSMNTEAF
>TRBV27|NA|13|TRBJ2-1
ASSLSSGLFNEQF
>TRBV18|NA|13|TRBJ1-2
ASSPSGTGGRGYT
>TRBV6-5|NA|14|TRBJ2-1
ASSYGGSVSYNEQF
>TRBV29-1|once|11|TRBJ2-3
SVGLAPGDTQY
>TRBV7-3|NA|13|TRBJ2-2
ASSPGRGNTGELF
>TRBV28|once|13|TRBJ2-7
ASRQRDRALYEQY
>TRBV19|NA|11|TRBJ2-7
ASRPRQGDEQY
>TRBV19|NA|13|TRBJ2-3
ASSTTATSTDTQY
>TRBV7-2|NA|13|TRBJ1-2
ASSKQGAGEGGYT
>TRBV14|once|12|TRBJ1-4
ASSQARPREKLF
>TRBV7-3|NA|13|TRBJ1-1
ASSLEGTGGTEAF
>TRBV6-1|NA|12|TRBJ2-1
ASSAGGTYNEQF
>TRBV7-9|NA|12|TRBJ1-1
ASSSRAGSTEAF
>TRBV27|NA|14|TRBJ2-6
ASRGGALRGANVLT
>TRBV11-3|NA|10|TRBJ1-1
ASSTRTSEAF
>TRBV9|few|15|TRBJ2-6
ASSAGQGASGANVLT
>TRBV29-1|NA|12|TRBJ2-3
SVVGSGSADTQY
>TRBV11-2|NA|13|TRBJ1-6
ASSFMGQNNSPLH
>TRBV11-2|NA|10|TRBJ2-7
ASSFLIYEQY
>TRBV25-1|NA|12|TRBJ1-2
ASSATGGNYGYT
>TRBV25-1|NA|8|TRBJ1-2
ASRGYGYT